A selection of T cell receptor beta chains follows, all from one sample in a study of neurological immune-mediated disorders. TCRdb reprocessed the 5' RACE reads with MiXCR, giving one entry per CDR3 protein. Of more than 70,000 distinct CDR3 sequences listed, more than 15% are singletons. The sequenced material came from PBMCs. All receptors come from a woman in her thirties or forties in good health. Both conserved end residues are part of each CDR3. D genes are given only for firm matches. The size entry is marked missing in some rows and otherwise reads once, few, many or a size class.

clone_size	v_call	j_call	d_call	cdr3_nt	cdr3_aa
many	TRBV7-2	TRBJ1-6	.	TGTGCCAGCAGCTTGCAAACAGGGTCGTTTTTAGGTTCACCCCTCCACTTT	CASSLQTGSFLGSPLHF
many	TRBV15	TRBJ1-1	.	TGTGCCACCAGCAGAGACCTGTCGGACACTGAAGCTTTCTTT	CATSRDLSDTEAFF
once	TRBV5-1	TRBJ2-2	.	TGCGCCAGCAGCCCCGCACTTGGAGTTTCTGTCGGGGAGATGTTTTTT	CASSPALGVSVGEMFF
many	TRBV7-2	TRBJ1-1	TRBD1	TGTGCCAGCAGCTTAGAGACCGGGACAGGAAGATTCATGAACACTGAAGCTTTCTTT	CASSLETGTGRFMNTEAFF
.	TRBV28	TRBJ2-5	TRBD2	TGTGCCAGCGGTTTACTTCTAGCGGGGGGGCGTTTAGAGACCCAGTACTTC	CASGLLLAGGRLETQYF
many	TRBV20-1	TRBJ2-7	TRBD2	TGCAGTGCTAGACCTGGGACTAGCAGCCTCTCCTACGAGCAGTACTTC	CSARPGTSSLSYEQYF
many	TRBV6-6	TRBJ1-2	.	TGTGCCAGCAGCCTACAGGGACCGAACTATGGCTACACCTTC	CASSLQGPNYGYTF
few	TRBV11-1	TRBJ1-1	.	TGTGCCAGCAGCCGTCTGATGCCCGGGACAGAAGCTTTCTTT	CASSRLMPGTEAFF
.	TRBV12-5	TRBJ2-7	.	TGTGCTAGTGGTTTGTGGAAGCAAGGGGGGCTAGCTCCCTCCGAGCAGTACTTC	CASGLWKQGGLAPSEQYF
.	TRBV19	TRBJ2-3	.	TGTGCCAGTAGTATAGGACCCTTCACAGATACGCAGTATTTT	CASSIGPFTDTQYF
.	TRBV11-3	TRBJ2-3	.	TGTGCCAGCAGCTTAGTCGGGGACGGCACAGATACGCAGTATTTT	CASSLVGDGTDTQYF